This T cell receptor (beta chain) was found in a study of cytomegalovirus exposure and HLA in healthy donors. Study findings and constraints: The study recorded 150 to 200 TCR beta chains that were cytomegalovirus-associated. It was likely that a cluster of highly shared sequence variants was a sequencing artifact. In an earlier analysis, in some 540 donors, most V segments appeared productive either ~90% or ~30% of the time. Among immune exposure information, only CMV serostatus was available.

For this clone: What it binds is unknown.

The junction had 6 bases not matched to a gene; V was cut back by 11 bases and J by 4 bases. Per the germline V gene, CDR1 is MNHNS and CDR2 is SASEGT. The CDR3 is 13 amino acids. The PCR used 60 Vbeta and 13 Jbeta primers. Repertoires were generated with immunoSEQ multiplex PCR, while TCRdb's copy carries only in-frame clones and drops some. The sample yields 80,000 to 95,000 clones, 75% to 80% seen once. The material sequenced was PBMCs. The origin of this receptor is a female donor in good health and CMV-seronegative. The chain carries TRBV6-1 and TRBJ2-4; the match to TRBD1 covers 9 bases. The CDR3 loop is CAGGQGTKNIQYF. For the CDR3, the DNA is TGTGCCGGCGGACAGGGGACAAAAAACATTCAGTACTTC.